These T cell receptor beta chains were read from a single sample in a study of human T cells and chemical hapten exposure. MiXCR was run by TCRdb on the RACE reads, yielding one entry per CDR3 protein. The repertoire holds approximately 350,000 distinct CDR3 sequences, with 6% to 8.5% as singletons. The material sequenced was whole blood, taken in connection with sensitization to the hapten diphenylcyclopropenone (DPC). These receptor sequences come from a woman between 18 and 29 years old with alopecia areata. Some clones in this sample may be carry-over from other donors' samples. Each CDR3 is given with its conserved first and last residue. Each record gives: D gene, CDR3 length, clone size, J gene, V gene, CDR3 DNA, CDR3 protein. D genes are given only for firm matches. The size field is filled for only some rows; it gives once, few, many or a size class.

D gene: .
CDR3 length: 15
clone size: .
J gene: TRBJ1-5
V gene: TRBV6-5
CDR3 DNA: TGTGCCAGCAGATTTTCGGGGACGGGCAATCAGCCCCAGCATTTT
CDR3 protein: CASRFSGTGNQPQHF

D gene: .
CDR3 length: 15
clone size: .
J gene: TRBJ2-6
V gene: TRBV6-2/TRBV6-3
CDR3 DNA: TGTGCCAGCAGTTATATTGGGACCCCAACCAACGTCCTGACTTTC
CDR3 protein: CASSYIGTPTNVLTF

D gene: .
CDR3 length: 16
clone size: few
J gene: TRBJ2-3
V gene: TRBV4-3
CDR3 DNA: TGCGCCAGCAGCCAAGGATGGCGGTTAAGCACAGATACGCAGTATTTT
CDR3 protein: CASSQGWRLSTDTQYF

D gene: .
CDR3 length: 14
clone size: many
J gene: TRBJ2-3
V gene: TRBV3-1
CDR3 DNA: TGTGCCAGCAGCCAAGAGACCGCCTGGGATACGCAGTATTTT
CDR3 protein: CASSQETAWDTQYF

D gene: .
CDR3 length: 16
clone size: few
J gene: TRBJ2-2
V gene: TRBV7-2
CDR3 DNA: TGTGCCAGCAGCTTAGTCGGGACTCAATTTACCGGGGAGCTGTTTTTT
CDR3 protein: CASSLVGTQFTGELFF

D gene: TRBD2
CDR3 length: 16
clone size: many
J gene: TRBJ2-3
V gene: TRBV6-4
CDR3 DNA: TGTGCCAGCAGTGGGACTGCTAGCGGGGGGGCAGATACGCAGTATTTT
CDR3 protein: CASSGTASGGADTQYF

D gene: TRBD1
CDR3 length: 12
clone size: .
J gene: TRBJ1-1
V gene: TRBV6-5
CDR3 DNA: TGTGCCAGCAGCCGGACAGGGCGAGAAGCTTTCTTT
CDR3 protein: CASSRTGREAFF

D gene: .
CDR3 length: 17
clone size: .
J gene: TRBJ1-6
V gene: TRBV7-2
CDR3 DNA: TGTGCCAGCAGCTTTAGCAGGGGCAGGGTGATTAATTCACCCCTCCACTTT
CDR3 protein: CASSFSRGRVINSPLHF

D gene: .
CDR3 length: 14
clone size: few
J gene: TRBJ1-5
V gene: TRBV12-3/TRBV12-4
CDR3 DNA: TGTGCCAGCAGTTTAAGGCAGGGTGTTCAGCCCCAGCATTTT
CDR3 protein: CASSLRQGVQPQHF

D gene: TRBD1
CDR3 length: 14
clone size: many
J gene: TRBJ2-7
V gene: TRBV27
CDR3 DNA: TGTGCCAGCAGTTGGGGGACAGGGTTGGTCGAGCAGTACTTC
CDR3 protein: CASSWGTGLVEQYF

D gene: .
CDR3 length: 14
clone size: few
J gene: TRBJ1-2
V gene: TRBV9
CDR3 DNA: TGTGCCAGCAATGAGGGGAACCCTATCCATGGCTACACCTTC
CDR3 protein: CASNEGNPIHGYTF

D gene: TRBD1
CDR3 length: 14
clone size: .
J gene: TRBJ1-1
V gene: TRBV6-4
CDR3 DNA: TGTGCCAGCAGGAAGGGACAGTTTAACACTGAAGCTTTCTTT
CDR3 protein: CASRKGQFNTEAFF

D gene: .
CDR3 length: 15
clone size: many
J gene: TRBJ1-5
V gene: TRBV7-2
CDR3 DNA: TGTGCCAGCAGCTTAGGAGGGACTGTTAATCAGCCCCAGCATTTT
CDR3 protein: CASSLGGTVNQPQHF

D gene: .
CDR3 length: 17
clone size: many
J gene: TRBJ1-1
V gene: TRBV7-8
CDR3 DNA: TGTGCCAGCAGCCCCGGGGACGCCGGACCTGTAGGCACTGAAGCTTTCTTT
CDR3 protein: CASSPGDAGPVGTEAFF

D gene: TRBD1
CDR3 length: 15
clone size: many
J gene: TRBJ1-5
V gene: TRBV5-1
CDR3 DNA: TGCGCCAGCAGCTTGGGGGACAGGGAAAATCAGCCCCAGCATTTT
CDR3 protein: CASSLGDRENQPQHF

D gene: .
CDR3 length: 11
clone size: many
J gene: TRBJ2-3
V gene: TRBV2
CDR3 DNA: TGTGCCAGCGGGTCACGAGATACGCAGTATTTT
CDR3 protein: CASGSRDTQYF

D gene: .
CDR3 length: 12
clone size: many
J gene: TRBJ2-2
V gene: TRBV29-1
CDR3 DNA: TGCAGCGTCCTATGGGACACCGGGGAGCTGTTTTTT
CDR3 protein: CSVLWDTGELFF

D gene: .
CDR3 length: 13
clone size: many
J gene: TRBJ2-3
V gene: TRBV10-3
CDR3 DNA: TGTGCCATCAGTGGTGCAGCAGCAGATACGCAGTATTTT
CDR3 protein: CAISGAAADTQYF

D gene: .
CDR3 length: 14
clone size: .
J gene: TRBJ1-1
V gene: TRBV12-3/TRBV12-4
CDR3 DNA: TGTGCCAGCAGCTTAAGGTCACCCGCCACTCGGGCTTTCTTT
CDR3 protein: CASSLRSPATRAFF

D gene: TRBD2
CDR3 length: 15
clone size: few
J gene: TRBJ2-3
V gene: TRBV20-1
CDR3 DNA: TGCAGTGCTCCGTTTAGCGGGGGGGGCACAGATACGCAGTATTTT
CDR3 protein: CSAPFSGGGTDTQYF

D gene: .
CDR3 length: 12
clone size: .
J gene: TRBJ2-4
V gene: TRBV7-2
CDR3 DNA: TGTGCCAGCAGCTCAGCCGACCAATTTCAGTACTTC
CDR3 protein: CASSSADQFQYF

D gene: TRBD1
CDR3 length: 15
clone size: few
J gene: TRBJ2-5
V gene: TRBV6-5
CDR3 DNA: TGTGCCAGCAGTTACCTCTCGACAGGGATGGAGACCCAGTACTTC
CDR3 protein: CASSYLSTGMETQYF

D gene: .
CDR3 length: 17
clone size: .
J gene: TRBJ1-1
V gene: TRBV5-5
CDR3 DNA: TGTGCCAGCAGCTTGTCCAGGACTGGATTTAAGGGCACTGAAGCTTTCTTT
CDR3 protein: CASSLSRTGFKGTEAFF

D gene: .
CDR3 length: 14
clone size: few
J gene: TRBJ2-3
V gene: TRBV14
CDR3 DNA: TGTGCCAGCAGCCAACCCATCAACTCAGATACGCAGTATTTT
CDR3 protein: CASSQPINSDTQYF

D gene: .
CDR3 length: 13
clone size: many
J gene: TRBJ2-1
V gene: TRBV29-1
CDR3 DNA: TGCAGCGTTGAGGGGTACTCCTACAATGAGCAGTTCTTC
CDR3 protein: CSVEGYSYNEQFF

D gene: .
CDR3 length: 15
clone size: .
J gene: TRBJ2-3
V gene: TRBV5-1
CDR3 DNA: TGCGCCAGCAGAGAAAGCATACAGGGGGGGTATACGCAGTATTTT
CDR3 protein: CASRESIQGGYTQYF

D gene: .
CDR3 length: 16
clone size: many
J gene: TRBJ2-7
V gene: TRBV11-3
CDR3 DNA: TGTGCCAGCAGCTTAGACTCCAACAGGGGAGGGTCCGAGCAGTACTTC
CDR3 protein: CASSLDSNRGGSEQYF

D gene: .
CDR3 length: 14
clone size: many
J gene: TRBJ2-3
V gene: TRBV4-2
CDR3 DNA: TGTGCCAGCAGCCAAGGAGAGTCCACAGATACGCAGTATTTT
CDR3 protein: CASSQGESTDTQYF

D gene: TRBD2
CDR3 length: 14
clone size: few
J gene: TRBJ2-5
V gene: TRBV27
CDR3 DNA: TGTGCCAGCAGTTTAGGACTAGCACAAGAGACCCAGTACTTC
CDR3 protein: CASSLGLAQETQYF

D gene: .
CDR3 length: 15
clone size: .
J gene: TRBJ2-1
V gene: TRBV12-3/TRBV12-4
CDR3 DNA: TGTGCCAGCAGTCCCCCCCTCGCGGGGAACAATGAGCAGTTCTTC
CDR3 protein: CASSPPLAGNNEQFF

D gene: .
CDR3 length: 13
clone size: few
J gene: TRBJ2-1
V gene: TRBV4-3
CDR3 DNA: TGCGCCAGCAGCCAAGTTGAGGGGAATGAGCAGTTCTTC
CDR3 protein: CASSQVEGNEQFF

D gene: .
CDR3 length: 15
clone size: many
J gene: TRBJ2-5
V gene: TRBV7-9
CDR3 DNA: TGTGCCAGCAGCTTAGATGGCAGTCACCAAGAGACCCAGTACTTC
CDR3 protein: CASSLDGSHQETQYF

D gene: .
CDR3 length: 14
clone size: many
J gene: TRBJ2-3
V gene: TRBV20-1
CDR3 DNA: TGCAGTGCTAGATATGGGGGAGACACAGATACGCAGTATTTT
CDR3 protein: CSARYGGDTDTQYF

D gene: TRBD2
CDR3 length: 16
clone size: many
J gene: TRBJ2-3
V gene: TRBV7-8
CDR3 DNA: TGTGCCAGCAGCTTCCTAGCGGGGGGTTCAACAGATACGCAGTATTTT
CDR3 protein: CASSFLAGGSTDTQYF

D gene: .
CDR3 length: 14
clone size: few
J gene: TRBJ1-5
V gene: TRBV5-1
CDR3 DNA: TGCGCCAGCAGCTTGGAGGGGGAAAATCAGCCCCAGCATTTT
CDR3 protein: CASSLEGENQPQHF

D gene: .
CDR3 length: 17
clone size: few
J gene: TRBJ1-1
V gene: TRBV28
CDR3 DNA: TGTGCCAGCAGTTCCGGGACGGACCTGATCATGAACACTGAAGCTTTCTTT
CDR3 protein: CASSSGTDLIMNTEAFF

D gene: .
CDR3 length: 13
clone size: many
J gene: TRBJ1-5
V gene: TRBV20-1
CDR3 DNA: TGCAGTGCTAGGAGGGGGAGCAATCAGCCCCAGCATTTT
CDR3 protein: CSARRGSNQPQHF

D gene: .
CDR3 length: 17
clone size: few
J gene: TRBJ1-1
V gene: TRBV3-1
CDR3 DNA: TGTGCCAGCAGCCAGATGGGCTTGGGCAGGGAGAACACTGAAGCTTTCTTT
CDR3 protein: CASSQMGLGRENTEAFF

D gene: .
CDR3 length: 14
clone size: few
J gene: TRBJ1-2
V gene: TRBV7-8
CDR3 DNA: TGTGCCAGCAGCTCAAGAGAGGGATCCTATGGCTACACCTTC
CDR3 protein: CASSSREGSYGYTF

D gene: .
CDR3 length: 14
clone size: .
J gene: TRBJ1-5
V gene: TRBV6-1
CDR3 DNA: TGTGCCAGCAGCGTTGACCCGCGGGATCAGCCCCAGCATTTT
CDR3 protein: CASSVDPRDQPQHF

D gene: TRBD1
CDR3 length: 14
clone size: .
J gene: TRBJ1-4
V gene: TRBV20-1
CDR3 DNA: TGCAGTGCTGTCCCAGGGGGTAGTGATGAAAAACTGTTTTTT
CDR3 protein: CSAVPGGSDEKLFF

D gene: .
CDR3 length: 13
clone size: few
J gene: TRBJ1-1
V gene: TRBV3-1
CDR3 DNA: TGTGCCAGCAGCCAAGTTACGGCGACTGAAGCTTTCTTT
CDR3 protein: CASSQVTATEAFF

D gene: .
CDR3 length: 16
clone size: many
J gene: TRBJ1-1
V gene: TRBV5-1
CDR3 DNA: TGCGCCAGCAGCTCAACGGGGTCGGGCATGAACACTGAAGCTTTCTTT
CDR3 protein: CASSSTGSGMNTEAFF

D gene: .
CDR3 length: 15
clone size: many
J gene: TRBJ2-3
V gene: TRBV12-3/TRBV12-4
CDR3 DNA: TGTGCCAGCAGTTTCCTCGGGACTTTGGCAGATACGCAGTATTTT
CDR3 protein: CASSFLGTLADTQYF

D gene: .
CDR3 length: 16
clone size: many
J gene: TRBJ2-3
V gene: TRBV5-1
CDR3 DNA: TGCGCCAGCAGCCCCGGAGAGGGCGACAGCGCAGATACGCAGTATTTT
CDR3 protein: CASSPGEGDSADTQYF

D gene: .
CDR3 length: 12
clone size: .
J gene: TRBJ1-2
V gene: TRBV6-2/TRBV6-3
CDR3 DNA: TGTGCCAGCAGACCCGACAGTTATGGCTACACCTTC
CDR3 protein: CASRPDSYGYTF

D gene: TRBD2
CDR3 length: 16
clone size: few
J gene: TRBJ2-3
V gene: TRBV20-1
CDR3 DNA: TGCAGTGCTAGAAGACTAGCGGGGGCTAGCACAGATACGCAGTATTTT
CDR3 protein: CSARRLAGASTDTQYF

D gene: .
CDR3 length: 13
clone size: medium-sized
J gene: TRBJ2-7
V gene: TRBV27
CDR3 DNA: TGTGCCAGCAGTTTAGGCTCAGTCCACGAGCAGTACTTC
CDR3 protein: CASSLGSVHEQYF

D gene: TRBD1
CDR3 length: 13
clone size: .
J gene: TRBJ1-5
V gene: TRBV7-2
CDR3 DNA: TGTGCCAGCAGCATTGGACAGGAGCAGCCCCAGCATTTT
CDR3 protein: CASSIGQEQPQHF